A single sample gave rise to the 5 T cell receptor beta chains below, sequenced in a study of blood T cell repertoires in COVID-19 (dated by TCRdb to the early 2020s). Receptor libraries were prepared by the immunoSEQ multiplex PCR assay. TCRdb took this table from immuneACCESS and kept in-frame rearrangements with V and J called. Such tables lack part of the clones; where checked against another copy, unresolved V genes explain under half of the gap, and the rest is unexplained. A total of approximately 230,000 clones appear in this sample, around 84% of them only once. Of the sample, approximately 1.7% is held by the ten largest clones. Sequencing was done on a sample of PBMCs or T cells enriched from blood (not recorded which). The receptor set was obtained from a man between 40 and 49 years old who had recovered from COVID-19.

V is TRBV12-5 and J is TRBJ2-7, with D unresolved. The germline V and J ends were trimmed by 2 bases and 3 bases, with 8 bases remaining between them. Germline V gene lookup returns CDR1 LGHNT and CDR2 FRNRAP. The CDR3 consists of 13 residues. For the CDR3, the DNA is TGTGCTAGTGGTTTGTTTGAGTACTACGAGCAGTACTTC. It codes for CASGLFEYYEQYF.

The chain's CDR3 is CASSVTTGLGETQYF. In nucleotides, the CDR3 is TGTGCCAGCAGCGTGACGACAGGCCTGGGAGAGACCCAGTACTTC. The chain uses TRBV9 and TRBJ2-5; TRBD1 is a possible D gene (6 bases). The CDR3 consists of 15 residues. Germline V gene sequence: CDR1 SGDLS, CDR2 YYNGEE. V was shortened by 2 bases and J by 4 bases, with 15 bases between the two germline ends.

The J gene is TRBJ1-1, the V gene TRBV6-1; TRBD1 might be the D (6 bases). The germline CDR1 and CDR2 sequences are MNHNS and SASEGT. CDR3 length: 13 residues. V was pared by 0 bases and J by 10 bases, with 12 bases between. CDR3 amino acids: CASSEAFRGGAFF. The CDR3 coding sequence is TGTGCCAGCAGTGAAGCGTTTAGAGGGGGAGCTTTCTTT.

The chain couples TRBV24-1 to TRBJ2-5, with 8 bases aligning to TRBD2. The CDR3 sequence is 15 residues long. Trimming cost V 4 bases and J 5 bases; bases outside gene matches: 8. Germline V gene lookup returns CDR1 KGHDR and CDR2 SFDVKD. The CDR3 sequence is CATSDMTSVGETQYF. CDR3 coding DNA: TGTGCCACCAGTGACATGACTAGCGTTGGGGAGACCCAGTACTTC.

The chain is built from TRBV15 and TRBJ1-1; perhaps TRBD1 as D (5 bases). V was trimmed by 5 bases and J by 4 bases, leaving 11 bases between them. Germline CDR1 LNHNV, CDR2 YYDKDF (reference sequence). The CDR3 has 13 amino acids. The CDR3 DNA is TGTGCCACCAGCCTCGCAGGGCCCACTGAAGCTTTCTTT. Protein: CATSLAGPTEAFF.